One sample yielded the 28 T cell receptor beta chains listed below, sequenced in a study of OX40 agonist ivuxolimab in advanced cancers. Method: immunoSEQ multiplex PCR; TCRdb's copy keeps in-frame clones and lacks some. The sample yields under 70,000 clones, roughly 88% seen once. The specimen was CD4+ or CD8+ T cells sorted from blood, collected in a trial of the OX40 agonist ivuxolimab. The source is an adult with an advanced solid tumor such as melanoma, head and neck, liver or kidney cancer.

The rearrangement links TRBV10-3 to TRBJ2-3; D unresolved. The V end was cut by 10 bases, the J end by 0 bases, with 14 bases between. The CDR3 loop spans 14 amino acids. The germline V gene encodes CDR1 ENHRY and CDR2 SYGVKD. CDR3 sequence: CATSRSTSTDTQYF. The CDR3 DNA reads as TGTGCCACTAGTCGCTCTACTAGCACAGATACGCAGTATTTT.

The chain has TRBV2 and TRBJ2-2; D is uncertain. In germline, CDR1 is SNHLY, CDR2 FYNNEI. Trimming cost V 0 bases and J 1 base, with 6 bases left between them. This CDR3 contains 15 residues. CDR3 sequence reads: CASSEARQNTGELFF. The CDR3 nucleotides are TGTGCCAGCAGTGAAGCTAGGCAGAACACCGGGGAGCTGTTTTTT.

The chain joins TRBV15 to TRBJ2-1; 8 bases align to TRBD2. V was pared by 3 bases and J by 10 bases, with 11 bases of the junction left unmatched. In germline, CDR1 is LNHNV, CDR2 YYDKDF (reference sequence). This CDR3 contains 15 residues. The DNA for the CDR3 is TGTGCCACCAGCAGCGGAGGGACTAGAAGCGGCGAGCAGTTCTTC. It yields the protein CATSSGGTRSGEQFF.

V gene TRBV6-1 combines with J gene TRBJ2-5; 8 positions agree with TRBD2. V shed 4 bases, J shed 4 bases, and the junction held 5 bases outside the gene matches. Germline values: CDR1 MNHNS, CDR2 SASEGT. CDR3 size: 14 residues. CDR3 bases: TGTGCCAGCAGTGCTTCAGCGGGAGCAGAGACCCAGTACTTC. Amino acids: CASSASAGAETQYF.

The J gene is TRBJ2-1, the V gene TRBV11-2, with 7 positions matching TRBD1. V lost 4 bases to trimming and J lost 2 bases; unmatched junction nucleotides: 8. The CDR3 covers 16 residues. Per the germline V gene, CDR1 is SGHAT and CDR2 is FQNNGV. The CDR3 loop is CASSSSRDSTYNEQFF. The DNA of the CDR3 is TGTGCCAGCAGCTCCTCCCGGGACAGTACCTACAATGAGCAGTTCTTC.

This clone appeared a single time. The CDR3 loop is CASSIQDRLCTDEQYF. The CDR3 DNA reads TGTGCCAGCAGCATCCAGGACAGACTGTGTACGGACGAGCAGTACTTC. V gene TRBV21-1 combines with J gene TRBJ2-7; the table gives TRBD1 as D, unverified against the DNA. TRBV21-1 counts as a pseudogene. This CDR3 is built from 16 residues.

The CDR3 loop is CASHTSGNYYEQYF. Here the CDR3 DNA reads TGTGCCAGTCACACTAGCGGGAATTACTACGAGCAGTACTTC. The rearrangement joins TRBV18 to TRBJ2-7, with 10 bases that match TRBD2. The germline gives CDR1 KGHSH, CDR2 LQKENI. The ends lost 9 bases at V and 3 bases at J; junction bases unmatched: 8. The CDR3 totals 14 residues.

This chain links TRBV5-1 with TRBJ1-2; a weak D match, TRBD1 (5 bases). Germline CDR1 reads SGHRS; CDR2 reads YFSETQ. The CDR3 has 12 residues. The V end lost 0 bases, the J end lost 9 bases, and 9 bases lay between the germline ends. As DNA, the CDR3 is TGCGCCAGCAGCTTGGCCGGGGGTAGCTACACCTTC. This encodes CASSLAGGSYTF.

The V call is TRBV11-2, the J call TRBJ2-2; D unclear. The V gene's germline CDR1 is SGHAT and CDR2 FQNNGV. The CDR3 spans 19 residues. V dropped 3 bases and J dropped 3 bases, with 23 bases sitting between them. The CDR3 bases are TGTGCCAGCAGCTTGGCCTCGCGGTTCCGTACAAGGTACACCGGGGAGCTGTTTTTT. Translation: CASSLASRFRTRYTGELFF. The whole variable domain, filled in from reference TRBV11-2 and TRBJ2-2, reads EAGVAQSPRYKIIEKRQSVAFWCNPISGHATLYWYQQILGQGPKLLIQFQNNGVVDDSQLPKDRFSAERLKGVDSTLKIQPAKLEDSAVYLCASSLASRFRTRYTGELFFGEGSRLTVL.

This clone was observed a few times. The chain employs TRBV21-1 and TRBJ1-1; the D call TRBD1 from the table was never checked on the DNA. TRBV21-1 is a pseudogene. This CDR3 spans 12 amino acids. In nucleotides, the CDR3 is TGTGCCGGGTCCAGGTTTAACACTGAAGCTTTCTTT. Protein: CAGSRFNTEAFF.

J is TRBJ2-4 and V is TRBV25-1; 10 bases are a match to TRBD2. CDR3 length: 16 amino acids. Germline values: CDR1 MGHDK, CDR2 SYGVNS. The ends lost 5 bases at V and 8 bases at J; junction bases unmatched: 12. CDR3 residues: CASSPTSGSTGDIQYF. CDR3 in DNA: TGTGCCAGCAGTCCGACTAGCGGGTCAACGGGGGACATTCAGTACTTC.

The J gene is TRBJ1-2, the V gene TRBV14; TRBD1 agrees at 7 bases. Germline assignment: CDR1 SGHDN and CDR2 FVKESK. The trim removed 0 bases at V and 11 bases at J, leaving 6 bases unmatched. The CDR3 is 13 residues long. CDR3 in amino acids: CASSQDRDRYYTF. The DNA for the CDR3 is TGTGCCAGCAGCCAAGACAGGGACAGATATTACACCTTC.

The rearrangement links TRBV2 to TRBJ2-2; D possibly matches TRBD1 or TRBD2 (5 bases each). There are 15 residues in the CDR3. In germline, CDR1 is SNHLY, CDR2 FYNNEI. Between the trimmed V and J ends, which lost 1 base and 7 bases, there was a span of 13 bases. CDR3 DNA sequence: TGTGCCAGCAGTGAAGGGGGGAATATGCTCGGGGAGCTGTTTTTT. Translated, it gives CASSEGGNMLGELFF.

The chain carries TRBV19 and TRBJ2-1; D is possibly TRBD1 (6 bases). Looked up from germline, CDR1 is LNHDA and CDR2 is SQIVND (reference sequence). The CDR3 is 15 residues long. Deletions cut 1 base from V and 8 bases from J, with 15 bases between. CDR3 residues: CASSIGGRGWHEQFF. The CDR3 coding sequence is TGTGCCAGTAGTATAGGTGGCAGGGGATGGCATGAGCAGTTCTTC. Using reference TRBV19 and TRBJ2-1 for the parts outside the CDR3, the full variable domain is DGGITQSPKYLFRKEGQNVTLSCEQNLNHDAMYWYRQDPGQGLRLIYYSQIVNDFQKGDIAEGYSVSREKKESFPLTVTSAQKNPTAFYLCASSIGGRGWHEQFFGPGTRLTVL.

J is TRBJ1-1 and V is TRBV2; unclear D gene. The CDR3 spans 11 residues. The germline V gene has CDR1 SNHLY and CDR2 FYNNEI. V was cut by 6 bases and J by 3 bases, with 5 bases left in between. The CDR3 loop reads CASSRDTEAFF. Here the CDR3 DNA reads TGTGCCAGCAGCCGAGACACTGAAGCTTTCTTT.

This rearrangement joins TRBV5-4 to TRBJ2-1, with TRBD2 identical over 7 bases. CDR1 is SGHNT and CDR2 is YYREEE in the germline V gene (reference sequence). The junction had 10 bases not matched to a gene; V was cut back by 5 bases and J by 5 bases. The CDR3 spans 15 residues. The CDR3 region is CASSSEGLADNEQFF. Written as DNA, the CDR3 is TGTGCCAGCAGTTCTGAAGGGCTAGCGGACAATGAGCAGTTCTTC.

The chain combines TRBV19 with TRBJ2-2; D is undetermined. Trimming removed 2 bases at V and 4 bases at J, with 8 bases between. This CDR3 region has 14 residues. The germline gives CDR1 LNHDA, CDR2 SQIVND (reference sequence). The CDR3 DNA sequence: TGTGCCAGTAGTATAAATAGCTTCACCGGGGAGCTGTTTTTT. Its translation: CASSINSFTGELFF.

CDR3 loop: CASSEHSQEAPLHF. The CDR3 bases are TGTGCCAGCAGTGAACACTCCCAGGAGGCACCCCTCCACTTT. The chain couples TRBV6-1 to TRBJ1-6; no clear D. This CDR3 has 14 amino acids. Trimming left V 2 bases short and J 11 bases short, with 13 bases between. The V gene's germline CDR1 is MNHNS and CDR2 SASEGT.

The chain links TRBV28 to TRBJ2-6; D ambiguous. The CDR3 is 12 amino acids. Trimming stripped 7 bases from V and 1 base from J, with 2 bases between. Germline CDR1 is MDHEN and CDR2 is SYDVKM. DNA of the CDR3: TGTGCCAGCAATTCTGGGGCCAACGTCCTGACTTTC. Translated, it gives CASNSGANVLTF. Supplemented by reference TRBV28 and TRBJ2-6, the full variable domain reads DVKVTQSSRYLVKRTGEKVFLECVQDMDHENMFWYRQDPGLGLRLIYFSYDVKMKEKGDIPEGYSVSREKKERFSLILESASTNQTSMYLCASNSGANVLTFGAGSRLTVL.

V gene TRBV5-8 combines with J gene TRBJ1-6; D is unresolved. Germline CDR1 reads SGHTS; CDR2 reads YDEGEE. The CDR3 spans 12 residues. The V end lost 3 bases, the J end lost 10 bases, and 8 bases lay between the germline ends. The CDR3 sequence is CASSSQDSPLHF. The CDR3 DNA is TGTGCCAGCAGCTCCCAGGACTCACCCCTCCACTTT.

The chain is built from TRBV7-9 and TRBJ2-3, with D possibly TRBD2 on 6 matching bases. Trimming left V 1 base short and J 4 bases short, with 12 bases between. Germline V gene lookup returns CDR1 SEHNR and CDR2 FQNEAQ (reference sequence). The CDR3 is made up of 15 amino acids. The CDR3 reads CASSLVIADADTQYF. In nucleotides, the CDR3 is TGTGCCAGCAGCTTAGTGATAGCGGACGCAGATACGCAGTATTTT.

The chain employs TRBV27 and TRBJ2-1; maybe TRBD2 (6 bases). CDR1 and CDR2 from the germline V gene are MNHEY and SMNVEV (reference sequence). Trimming removed 7 bases from V and 2 bases from J, with 18 bases in between. There are 16 residues in the CDR3. Written as DNA, the CDR3 is TGTGCCAGCACCCCACATTTAGCGGTCCCCTACAATGAGCAGTTCTTC. Protein: CASTPHLAVPYNEQFF.

Judged by abundance, this clone is medium-sized (0.01 to 0.1%). V usage is TRBV19 and J usage is TRBJ1-5; TRBD1 agrees at 7 bases. This CDR3 has 13 residues. Germline V gene lookup returns CDR1 LNHDA and CDR2 SQIVND (reference sequence). Trimming cost V 11 bases and J 7 bases; bases outside gene matches: 11. CDR3 in amino acids: CAAATGLSQPQHF. DNA of the CDR3: TGTGCCGCCGCGACAGGGTTGAGCCAGCCCCAGCATTTT.

The gene calls are TRBV6-1 and TRBJ1-2; TRBD1 agrees at 9 bases. After removal of 4 bases from V and 0 bases from J, the junction contained 12 bases not matched to a gene. The CDR3 spans 18 residues. CDR1 and CDR2 (germline): MNHNS, SASEGT. CDR3 sequence (DNA): TGTGCCAGCAGTGCCACACCGGGACAGGGAGGGGCTAACTATGGCTACACCTTC. Residues: CASSATPGQGGANYGYTF.

The chain joins TRBV25-1 to TRBJ2-5, with D possibly being TRBD1 or TRBD2 (6 bases each). The CDR3 has 15 amino acids. The V gene's germline CDR1 is MGHDK and CDR2 SYGVNS. V was shortened by 3 bases and J by 2 bases, with 13 bases between the two germline ends. CDR3 region: CASSDFGGQQETQYF. Written as DNA, the CDR3 is TGTGCCAGCAGTGATTTCGGGGGCCAACAAGAGACCCAGTACTTC.

This clone was detected once. The rearrangement links TRBV18 to TRBJ2-5; 11 positions match TRBD2. Germline trimming cut 2 bases from V and 5 bases from J; bases unmatched to any gene: 10. This CDR3 has 17 residues. Germline loops: CDR1 KGHSH, CDR2 LQKENI. DNA for the CDR3: TGTGCCAGCTCACCAGTACTAGCGGGAGTCGGGGCGGAGACCCAGTACTTC. Translated, it gives CASSPVLAGVGAETQYF.

This clone occurred a few times. The chain has TRBV19 and TRBJ2-2; D is uncertain. Germline values: CDR1 LNHDA, CDR2 SQIVND (reference sequence). The CDR3 length is 15 residues. The ends were cut back, 4 bases at V and 4 bases at J, with 13 bases in the middle. Written as DNA, the CDR3 is TGTGCCAGTAGTAAGAGCACCCCGTCCACCGGGGAGCTGTTTTTT. It encodes CASSKSTPSTGELFF.

This clone was recorded once. The chain carries TRBV29-1 and TRBJ2-3, with TRBD1 matching over 8 bases. Unmatched junction bases numbered 6, after V lost 6 bases and J lost 4 bases. The CDR3 sequence is 13 residues long. Germline V CDR1 and CDR2: SQVTM, ANQGSEA. This CDR3 is CSVHRGKSDTQYF. CDR3 coding DNA: TGCAGCGTACACAGGGGGAAGTCAGATACGCAGTATTTT.